This T cell receptor beta chain was sequenced in a study of cytotoxic CD8 clonotypes in ibrutinib-treated CLL. About the research overall: The study included under twelve relapsed/refractory and 15 treatment-naive patients; about 17 had IGHV unmutated disease. Study conclusions and caveats: Baseline clonality was higher than in age-matched healthy donors and moved in step with circulating CD8+ T-cell counts. Sustained-remission and progressing patients' sampling times differed.

In regard to this clone: Its antigen is unknown.

Deep sequencing aimed at 1 in 200,000 to 1 in 1 million T cells' resolution. Assay used: immunoSEQ multiplex PCR; TCRdb lists only in-frame clones, some missing. The table has some 28,000 clones, around three fifths seen once; the top ten hold approximately 5.4%. This receptor was identified in a human donor with chronic lymphocytic leukemia. The sequenced sample was PBMCs, obtained before ibrutinib treatment.

The CDR3 protein is CASSGTDGGVGYTF. CDR3 nucleotide sequence: TGTGCCAGCAGCGGGACGGACGGGGGAGTGGGCTACACCTTC. V gene TRBV9 combines with J gene TRBJ1-2; possibly TRBD1 for D (5 bases). Germline values: CDR1 SGDLS, CDR2 YYNGEE. The CDR3 totals 14 residues. V was trimmed by 3 bases and J by 8 bases, leaving 17 bases between them.